A single T cell receptor (beta chain) is shown here with its context. This sample is drawn from a study of blood T cell repertoires in COVID-19. Whole-study context: The United States, Italy and Spain were the sources of the acute and convalescent COVID-19 samples. PBMCs, B-cell-depleted T cells, or T cells were the source of the cDNA or gDNA that made up the material.

Per the original data handling: Amplification of reference gene primers provided the estimated nucleated cell counts. The repertoire was sequenced with immunoSEQ multiplex PCR; TCRdb's copy has only in-frame clones and lacks some. V, J and clone size are those of that table, while D and trimming were read from the DNA. This sample has tens of thousands of clones, with around 81% found just once. The CDR3 contains 15 residues. Germline trimming cut 7 bases from V and 2 bases from J; bases unmatched to any gene: 9. Per the germline V gene, CDR1 is ENHRY and CDR2 is SYGVKD. The clonotype comes from a woman aged 80 or over with acute or convalescent COVID-19. This chain links TRBV10-3 with TRBJ2-3, with 7 positions matching TRBD2. The material sequenced was peripheral blood. CDR3 in DNA: TGTGCCATCAACCACCCAGCGGGGAACACAGATACGCAGTATTTT. This codes for CAINHPAGNTDTQYF.